The next 25 T cell receptor beta chains were all read from a single sample in a study of early T cells in non-severe SARS-CoV-2 infection. Via MiXCR, TCRdb re-called the 5' RACE reads, giving one row per CDR3 protein. The sample has about 80,000 distinct CDR3 sequences, about 5% seen once. Sample: whole blood, taken at baseline. The receptors come from an adult who was a healthcare worker with PCR-confirmed SARS-CoV-2 infection or an uninfected control (not recorded which).

This clonotype occurred a few times. The chain couples TRBV11-2 to TRBJ2-2, with 7 bases that match TRBD1. Germline trimming cut 3 bases from V and 5 bases from J; bases unmatched to any gene: 6. CDR3 size: 15 residues. Looked up from germline, CDR1 is SGHAT and CDR2 is FQNNGV. In DNA, the CDR3 is TGTGCCAGCAGCTTGAACAGGGGAGTAACCGGGGAGCTGTTTTTT. Translating it yields CASSLNRGVTGELFF.

This chain uses TRBV3-1 with TRBJ2-7, with 10 positions matching TRBD2. Germline V gene sequence: CDR1 LGHDT, CDR2 YNNKEL (reference sequence). This CDR3 comprises 14 residues. V trimming: 4 bases; J trimming: 5 bases; junction bases outside the gene matches: 5. This chain's CDR3 is CASSPPAGGNEQYF. The CDR3 coding sequence is TGTGCCAGCAGCCCCCCAGCGGGAGGGAACGAGCAGTACTTC.

This clonotype was seen many times. The rearrangement uses TRBV7-8 and TRBJ1-1; maybe TRBD1 (6 bases). Trimming took 0 bases from V and 0 from J, leaving 17 bases between them. Germline assignment: CDR1 SGHVS and CDR2 FQNEAQ. This CDR3 is 18 amino acids long. CDR3 sequence (DNA): TGTGCCAGCAGCTTAGCCCGAACACTGGACAGTTTGAACACTGAAGCTTTCTTT. This sequence encodes CASSLARTLDSLNTEAFF.

This clonotype was detected many times. The chain is built from TRBV20-1 and TRBJ1-1; TRBD1 agrees at 8 bases. The trim removed 0 bases at V and 7 bases at J, leaving 7 bases unmatched. The germline gives CDR1 DFQATT, CDR2 SNEGSKA (reference sequence). This CDR3 has 14 residues. CDR3 amino acids: CSARDSGGKIEAFF. The CDR3 bases are TGCAGTGCTAGAGATTCAGGGGGCAAGATTGAAGCTTTCTTT.

This clonotype was counted many times. This chain uses TRBV5-1 with TRBJ2-3, with 8 bases that match TRBD1. Germline assignment: CDR1 SGHRS and CDR2 YFSETQ. The CDR3 runs 16 residues. V gave up 3 bases and J gave up 3 bases; unmatched junction bases: 9. The CDR3 region is CASSWTGTGGTDTQYF. For the CDR3, the DNA is TGCGCCAGCAGCTGGACCGGGACAGGTGGAACAGATACGCAGTATTTT. Together with reference TRBV5-1 and TRBJ2-3, the CDR3 gives the full variable domain: KAGVTQTPRYLIKTRGQQVTLSCSPISGHRSVSWYQQTPGQGLQFLFEYFSETQRNKGNFPGRFSGRQFSNSRSEMNVSTLELGDSALYLCASSWTGTGGTDTQYFGPGTRLTVL.

This chain joins TRBV11-2 and TRBJ2-7; either TRBD1 or TRBD2 may supply D (5 bases each). Germline CDR1 SGHAT, CDR2 FQNNGV. Trimming removed 5 bases from V and 0 bases from J, with 14 bases in between. The length of the CDR3 is 15 residues. This CDR3 reads CASSPGHRSSYEQYF. In DNA, the CDR3 is TGTGCCAGCAGCCCGGGGCACAGGAGCTCCTACGAGCAGTACTTC.

This clonotype was seen ten or more times. This rearrangement joins TRBV28 to TRBJ2-1; 7 nucleotides align to TRBD1. CDR1 MDHEN and CDR2 SYDVKM come from the germline V gene. J lost 6 bases, V lost 6 bases, and 8 bases had no gene match. This CDR3 comprises 14 residues. This CDR3 reads CASSRSGTVNEQFF. CDR3 DNA: TGTGCCAGCAGCAGATCCGGGACAGTCAATGAGCAGTTCTTC.

This clonotype was seen at least ten times. The gene calls are TRBV7-6 and TRBJ2-7, with TRBD2 matching 9 bases. V lost 6 bases to trimming and J lost 3 bases; unmatched junction nucleotides: 12. The germline V gene encodes CDR1 SGHVS and CDR2 FNYEAQ. The CDR3 contains 16 residues. The chain's CDR3 is CASSPGTSNSFYEQYF. The CDR3 DNA follows: TGTGCCAGCAGTCCCGGGACTAGCAACTCGTTCTACGAGCAGTACTTC.

This clonotype came up a few times. V gene TRBV19 combines with J gene TRBJ2-1; 12 bases fit TRBD2. The germline CDR1 and CDR2 sequences are LNHDA and SQIVND (reference sequence). The CDR3 is 17 amino acids. The V gene end was trimmed by 7 bases and the J gene end by 0 bases; junction bases not matched to a gene: 7. CDR3 in amino acids: CASTTSGRSDSYNEQFF. In DNA form, the CDR3 reads TGTGCCAGTACCACTAGCGGGAGGTCAGACTCCTACAATGAGCAGTTCTTC.

Ten or more counts support this clonotype. The chain is built from TRBV20-1 and TRBJ2-5, with D possibly being TRBD1 or TRBD2 (5 bases each). Trimming shortened V by 1 base and J by 0 bases, and 15 bases separated the two germline ends. The CDR3 extends over 16 amino acids. The germline V gene has CDR1 DFQATT and CDR2 SNEGSKA (reference sequence). In DNA form, the CDR3 reads TGCAGTGCTAGAGGAATAGGGACCCCAAACCAAGAGACCCAGTACTTC. This encodes CSARGIGTPNQETQYF.

This clonotype appeared many times. V and J are TRBV7-9 and TRBJ1-1, with D unresolved. Per the germline V gene, CDR1 is SEHNR and CDR2 is FQNEAQ (reference sequence). This CDR3 has 11 residues. V dropped 6 bases and J dropped 0 bases, with 2 bases sitting between them. The CDR3: CASRVNTEAFF. The CDR3 DNA sequence: TGTGCCAGCAGGGTGAACACTGAAGCTTTCTTT.

The V gene is TRBV2, the J gene TRBJ1-2, with D possibly TRBD1 on 6 matching bases. Trimming took 6 bases from V and 5 from J, leaving 13 bases between them. The germline gives CDR1 SNHLY, CDR2 FYNNEI. The CDR3 extends over 13 amino acids. CDR3 sequence: CASRADRLYGYTF. The DNA of the CDR3 is TGTGCCAGCAGGGCCGACAGGTTGTATGGCTACACCTTC.

The table lists this clonotype with many counts. This chain joins TRBV20-1 and TRBJ1-5; TRBD1 agrees at 9 bases. Germline-derived CDR1 and CDR2 are DFQATT and SNEGSKA (reference sequence). Trimming cost V 6 bases and J 3 bases; bases outside gene matches: 6. The length of the CDR3 is 14 residues. CDR3 loop: CSAKTGGTNQPQHF. The DNA of the CDR3 is TGCAGTGCCAAGACAGGGGGGACCAATCAGCCCCAGCATTTT.

This sequence joins TRBV19 and TRBJ1-2, with D unresolved. Germline assignment: CDR1 LNHDA and CDR2 SQIVND (reference sequence). CDR3 length equals 13 residues. The germline V and J ends were trimmed by 4 bases and 6 bases, with 12 bases remaining between them. In nucleotides, the CDR3 is TGTGCCAGTAGTACAGCGTTTGGGGATGGCTACACCTTC. Amino acid sequence: CASSTAFGDGYTF.

In its sample, this clonotype was seen a few times. This sequence joins TRBV20-1 and TRBJ1-1; D remains unclear. Germline values: CDR1 DFQATT, CDR2 SNEGSKA (reference sequence). The length of the CDR3 is 13 residues. V lost 4 bases to trimming and J lost 4 bases, with 13 bases between them. The CDR3 reads CSATKSFGTEAFF. The CDR3 nucleotides are TGCAGTGCTACCAAGTCTTTCGGCACTGAAGCTTTCTTT.

This clonotype was detected ten times or more. The V call is TRBV6-2 or TRBV6-3, the J call TRBJ1-5; 10 bases line up with TRBD1. From germline, CDR1 is MNHEY and CDR2 SVGEGT. The V segment lost 6 bases and the J segment 7 bases; nucleotides outside the gene matches: 3. This CDR3 spans 13 amino acids. In DNA form, the CDR3 reads TGTGCCAGCAGGGGGACAGGGGACCAGCCCCAGCATTTT. It translates to CASRGTGDQPQHF.

This clonotype has a count of ten or more. This chain joins TRBV12-3 or TRBV12-4 and TRBJ2-1; 7 bases agree with TRBD2. J gave up 0 bases and V 3 bases, and 5 bases lay outside the gene matches. The CDR3 contains 16 residues. CDR3 nucleotides: TGTGCCAGCAGTTTTGGGGGAGGGTTCTCCTACAATGAGCAGTTCTTC. Amino acids: CASSFGGGFSYNEQFF.

The chain uses TRBV4-2 and TRBJ1-2; no definite D call. From germline, CDR1 is LGHNA and CDR2 YNFKEQ. V was clipped by 1 base and J by 5 bases, with 17 bases between them. The CDR3 covers 16 residues. The DNA of the CDR3 is TGTGCCAGCAGCCAAGCCCGGGATGACGGCGGATATGGCTACACCTTC. It yields the protein CASSQARDDGGYGYTF.

This clonotype came up a few times. The chain joins TRBV7-9 to TRBJ2-5; possibly TRBD1 for D (5 bases). In germline, CDR1 is SEHNR, CDR2 FQNEAQ (reference sequence). The CDR3 runs 15 residues. Between the trimmed V and J ends, which lost 2 bases and 3 bases, there was a span of 13 bases. CDR3 sequence: CASSLTIFREETQYF. CDR3 nucleotides: TGTGCCAGCAGCTTAACTATATTCAGGGAAGAGACCCAGTACTTC.

This clonotype appeared many times. The chain combines TRBV6-5 with TRBJ2-7; D is undetermined. The CDR3 contains 14 residues. Trimming left V 6 bases short and J 4 bases short, with 16 bases between. CDR1 MNHEY and CDR2 SVGAGI come from the germline V gene. CDR3 in amino acids: CASSSGSPPYEQYF. CDR3 DNA sequence: TGTGCCAGCAGCTCCGGGTCTCCGCCGTACGAGCAGTACTTC.

Many counts were recorded for this clonotype. The genes are TRBV30 and TRBJ1-1; D is undetermined. This CDR3 is built from 13 residues. V shed 5 bases and J shed 1 base, with 11 bases lying between them. Germline assignment: CDR1 GTSNPN and CDR2 SVGIG (reference sequence). In DNA, the CDR3 is TGTGCCTGGTCGTCGCATCAGAACACTGAAGCTTTCTTT. As protein: CAWSSHQNTEAFF.

This chain uses TRBV5-1 with TRBJ1-5, with D perhaps matching TRBD1 (6 bases). Looked up from germline, CDR1 is SGHRS and CDR2 is YFSETQ. This CDR3 is 15 amino acids long. V lost 4 bases and J lost 6, with 17 bases in between. The CDR3 DNA reads TGCGCCAGCAGCGCAGAACCGGGGACAATTCAGCCCCAGCATTTT. This sequence encodes CASSAEPGTIQPQHF.

The chain uses TRBV5-5 and TRBJ2-7; 11 bases map to TRBD1. Germline loops: CDR1 SGHKS, CDR2 YYEKEE (reference sequence). CDR3 size: 14 residues. The junction had 8 bases not matched to a gene; V was cut back by 9 bases and J by 3 bases. The CDR3 region has the DNA TGTGCCACGCGACGGACAGGGGGCATCTACGAGCAGTACTTC. Encoded protein: CATRRTGGIYEQYF. Full variable domain (remainder filled in from reference TRBV5-5 and TRBJ2-7): DAGVTQSPTHLIKTRGQQVTLRCSPISGHKSVSWYQQVLGQGPQFIFQYYEKEERGRGNFPDRFSARQFPNYSSELNVNALLLGDSALYLCATRRTGGIYEQYFGPGTRLTVT.

The sample holds many counts of this clonotype. The chain is built from TRBV24-1 and TRBJ2-1; 14 bases are a match to TRBD2. Germline V CDR1 and CDR2: KGHDR, SFDVKD. Trimming at V came to 2 bases and at J to 4 bases, leaving 3 bases not matched to a gene. The CDR3 spans 17 residues. The CDR3 protein is CATSDSGTSGSYNEQFF. The CDR3 DNA follows: TGTGCCACCAGTGATTCCGGGACTAGCGGGAGTTACAATGAGCAGTTCTTC.

This clonotype was counted between two and nine times. This chain links TRBV9 with TRBJ2-1; the match to TRBD2 covers 10 bases. CDR1 is SGDLS and CDR2 is YYNGEE in the germline V gene. CDR3 length equals 15 residues. Germline trimming cut 0 bases from V and 6 bases from J; bases unmatched to any gene: 3. The CDR3 loop is CASSVEAGGVNEQFF. The DNA for the CDR3 is TGTGCCAGCAGCGTAGAAGCGGGAGGGGTCAATGAGCAGTTCTTC.